The 30 T cell receptor beta chains below come from one sample, sequenced in a study of blood T cell repertoires in COVID-19 (dated by TCRdb to between 2020 and 2021). Libraries were made using the immunoSEQ multiplex PCR assay. Drawn from immuneACCESS, this table holds only the in-frame rearrangements with V and J called that TCRdb kept. Clones are partly lost; checked studies trace under half to an unresolved V gene and leave the rest unexplained. Recorded for this sample are about 140,000 clones; around 89% of them occurred a single time. The ten largest clones represent 2.5% of the sample. Sequenced sample: peripheral blood. The receptors originated from a human donor with COVID-19, enrolled during active disease. The donor label of this sample is uncertain.

The chain couples TRBV5-1 to TRBJ2-7, with D hard to call. The CDR3 length is 13 residues. Trimming took off 4 bases at V and 6 bases at J, with 14 bases between the two ends. Germline CDR1 and CDR2: SGHRS and YFSETQ. CDR3 sequence reads: CASSLLQWSEQYF. The CDR3 DNA reads as TGCGCCAGCAGCCTACTACAATGGTCCGAGCAGTACTTC.

This clone is labeled medium-sized. The J gene is TRBJ2-1, the V gene TRBV9, with unresolved D. V was cut by 3 bases and J by 10 bases, with 14 bases left in between. The CDR3 length is 13 residues. Germline-derived CDR1 and CDR2 are SGDLS and YYNGEE. The CDR3 reads CASSGLLVGEQFF. The CDR3 DNA is TGTGCCAGCAGCGGCCTCCTAGTTGGCGAGCAGTTCTTC.

This chain joins TRBV27 and TRBJ2-1, with TRBD1 identical over 9 bases. This CDR3 is built from 15 residues. Germline loops: CDR1 MNHEY, CDR2 SMNVEV (reference sequence). With V trimmed by 5 bases and J by 6 bases, 8 bases remained unmatched. The CDR3 here is CASSHRDRVINEQFF. The CDR3 DNA follows: TGTGCCAGCAGTCACCGGGACAGGGTAATCAATGAGCAGTTCTTC.

The chain joins TRBV6-5 to TRBJ1-1; 12 nucleotides line up with TRBD1. This CDR3 spans 15 amino acids. The junction had 7 bases not matched to a gene; V was cut back by 0 bases and J by 11 bases. Germline loops: CDR1 MNHEY, CDR2 SVGAGI. The CDR3 loop reads CASSYSSGTGGWAFF. DNA for the CDR3: TGTGCCAGCAGTTACTCCTCCGGGACAGGGGGCTGGGCTTTCTTT.

A single count supports this clone. This chain joins TRBV2 and TRBJ1-2, with TRBD1 identical over 8 bases. Trimming at V came to 7 bases and at J to 5 bases, leaving 12 bases not matched to a gene. This CDR3 spans 15 amino acids. From germline, CDR1 is SNHLY and CDR2 FYNNEI. The DNA of the CDR3 is TGTGCCAGCACTATAATCCCAGGGGGCGTTTATGGCTACACCTTC. Translating it yields CASTIIPGGVYGYTF.

The V and J genes are TRBV6-2 or TRBV6-3 and TRBJ1-2, with 7 bases identical to TRBD1. CDR1 and CDR2 (germline): MNHEY, SVGEGT. With 0 bases clipped from V and 2 bases from J, the junction kept 3 bases outside the gene matches. The CDR3 runs to 15 residues. CDR3 protein: CASSYSTGRNYGYTF. The DNA for the CDR3 is TGTGCCAGCAGTTACTCGACAGGGCGCAACTATGGCTACACCTTC.

Only one count was recorded for this clone. This chain's CDR3 is CASSLARVADTQYF. CDR3 nucleotides: TGCGCCAGCAGCTTGGCCCGCGTCGCAGATACGCAGTATTTT. The chain combines TRBV5-1 with TRBJ2-3; no clear D. The germline CDR1 and CDR2 sequences are SGHRS and YFSETQ. The CDR3 has 14 residues. The germline V and J ends were trimmed by 0 bases and 4 bases, with 9 bases remaining between them.

This chain joins TRBV7-7 and TRBJ2-5; 8 nucleotides line up with TRBD2. The V and J ends lost 0 bases and 3 bases, in that order; junction bases with no gene match: 0. Germline CDR1 reads SSHAT; CDR2 reads FNYEAQ (reference sequence). The CDR3 contains 14 residues. The CDR3 reads CASSLASGEETQYF. In DNA form, the CDR3 reads TGTGCCAGCAGCTTAGCTAGCGGGGAAGAGACCCAGTACTTC. Filled out from reference TRBV7-7 and TRBJ2-5, the complete variable domain reads GAGVSQSPRYKVTKRGQDVTLRCDPISSHATLYWYQQALGQGPEFLTYFNYEAQPDKSGLPSDRFSAERPEGSISTLTIQRTEQRDSAMYRCASSLASGEETQYFGPGTRLLVL.

The chain combines TRBV10-3 with TRBJ1-3; D is perhaps TRBD1 (6 bases). V gave up 4 bases and J gave up 1 base, with 14 bases separating them. Per the germline V gene, CDR1 is ENHRY and CDR2 is SYGVKD. This CDR3 has 16 amino acids. CDR3 in amino acids: CAISGARQVSGNTIYF. The CDR3 DNA reads TGTGCCATCAGTGGAGCAAGACAGGTTTCTGGAAACACCATATATTTT.

The chain uses TRBV6-2 or TRBV6-3 and TRBJ1-5; TRBD1 might be the D (5 bases). The CDR3 sequence is 20 residues long. Germline CDR1 and CDR2: MNHEY and SVGEGT. The V gene lost 5 bases and the J gene lost 0 bases, with 26 bases spanning the gap. This chain's CDR3 is CASSNPYRTRTSYSNQPQHF. Written as DNA, the CDR3 is TGTGCCAGCAGTAACCCATACAGGACACGGACCTCCTATAGCAATCAGCCCCAGCATTTT.

The genes are TRBV4-1 and TRBJ1-3, with 10 positions matching TRBD1. V was clipped by 3 bases and J by 9 bases; unmatched bases: 5. The germline CDR1 and CDR2 sequences are MGHRA and YSYEKL. The CDR3 is made up of 14 amino acids. The CDR3 DNA reads as TGCGCCAGCAGCCAGCCCGGACAGGGGGGCACCATATATTTT. This translates into CASSQPGQGGTIYF.

The CDR3 DNA is TGTGCCAGCAGCTTAGATCTGGGACAGCTTAACTATGGCTACACCTTC. Translated, it gives CASSLDLGQLNYGYTF. The rearrangement links TRBV11-3 to TRBJ1-2, with 7 bases matching TRBD1. Per germline, CDR1 SGHNT and CDR2 YENEEA. The V and J ends lost 0 bases and 1 base, in that order; junction bases with no gene match: 5. The CDR3 is 16 amino acids.

This clone was detected a few times. The chain recombines TRBV19 with TRBJ1-4, with D possibly matching TRBD1 (5 bases). The germline CDR1 and CDR2 sequences are LNHDA and SQIVND (reference sequence). V lost 5 bases, J lost 6 bases, and 19 bases lay in between. The CDR3 is made up of 16 amino acids. The CDR3 nucleotides read TGTGCCAGTAGTGCCCTTCGTGGGTTAGGGGATGAAAAACTGTTTTTT. Its protein is CASSALRGLGDEKLFF.

The V call is TRBV5-1, the J call TRBJ2-1; TRBD2 matches 8 bases. The CDR3 has 16 residues. In germline, CDR1 is SGHRS, CDR2 YFSETQ. Trimming cost V 4 bases and J 5 bases; bases outside gene matches: 11. Here the CDR3 reads CASSPLSGRGDNEQFF. The CDR3 nucleotides read TGCGCCAGCAGCCCCCTGAGCGGGAGAGGTGACAATGAGCAGTTCTTC.

The chain links TRBV10-3 to TRBJ2-1; 7 nucleotides align to TRBD1. Germline V CDR1 and CDR2: ENHRY, SYGVKD. V gave up 6 bases and J gave up 3 bases; unmatched junction bases: 8. The CDR3 has 15 amino acids. This chain's CDR3 is CAISGDRALYNEQFF. The DNA for the CDR3 is TGTGCCATCAGCGGTGACAGGGCCCTCTACAATGAGCAGTTCTTC.

The J gene is TRBJ1-2, the V gene TRBV11-2, with D possibly TRBD1 on 5 matching bases. The CDR3 consists of 15 residues. CDR1 and CDR2 (germline): SGHAT, FQNNGV. Trimming cost V 1 base and J 2 bases, with 11 bases left between them. CDR3 region: CASSLAYGGNYGYTF. CDR3 in DNA: TGTGCCAGCAGCTTAGCATACGGGGGGAACTATGGCTACACCTTC.

The V call is TRBV5-4, the J call TRBJ2-7, with TRBD1 matching 10 bases. Unmatched junction bases numbered 8, after V lost 3 bases and J lost 2 bases. Germline V gene data show CDR1 as SGHNT and CDR2 as YYREEE (reference sequence). CDR3 size: 16 residues. Here the CDR3 DNA reads TGTGCCAGCAGCTGGTCGACAGGGGGCGACACCTACGAGCAGTACTTC. This codes for CASSWSTGGDTYEQYF.

V usage is TRBV18 and J usage is TRBJ1-3, with 7 nucleotides matching TRBD1. The trim removed 5 bases at V and 0 bases at J, leaving 4 bases unmatched. This CDR3 comprises 15 residues. The germline V gene encodes CDR1 KGHSH and CDR2 LQKENI. The CDR3 region has the DNA TGTGCCAGCTCAACACGGGACAGCTCTGGAAACACCATATATTTT. Translating gives CASSTRDSSGNTIYF. The whole variable domain, remainder taken from reference TRBV18 and TRBJ1-3, is NAGVMQNPRHLVRRRGQEARLRCSPMKGHSHVYWYRQLPEEGLKFMVYLQKENIIDESGMPKERFSAEFPKEGPSILRIQQVVRGDSAAYFCASSTRDSSGNTIYFGEGSWLTVV.

The chain combines TRBV4-2 with TRBJ1-2; 7 bases match TRBD1. The length of the CDR3 is 15 residues. Looked up from germline, CDR1 is LGHNA and CDR2 is YNFKEQ. J was trimmed by 2 bases and V by 4 bases; bases with no gene match: 7. The chain's CDR3 is CASSPFGTANYGYTF. The CDR3 DNA follows: TGTGCCAGCAGCCCGTTTGGGACAGCCAACTATGGCTACACCTTC.

The V gene is TRBV5-1, the J gene TRBJ1-2; D is unresolved. Trimming removed 2 bases at V and 8 bases at J, with 22 bases between. The CDR3 spans 16 residues. CDR1 and CDR2 (germline): SGHRS, YFSETQ. The CDR3 coding sequence is TGCGCCAGCAGCTTCCGAGGTGGCAGTCCCCTCTGGGGCTACACCTTC. This encodes CASSFRGGSPLWGYTF.

This clone was recorded only once. The V and J genes are TRBV3-1 (or the pseudogene TRBV3-2) and TRBJ2-5; tentative D call: TRBD2 (5 bases). With 1 base removed from V and 7 bases from J, the gap between germline ends came to 13 bases. The CDR3 covers 14 residues. CDR1 and CDR2 from the germline V gene are LGHDT and YNNKEL (reference sequence). The CDR3 spells CASSQVEPRGTQYF. CDR3 in DNA: TGTGCCAGCAGCCAAGTGGAGCCTCGGGGGACCCAGTACTTC.

The chain uses TRBV7-3 and TRBJ1-1; 8 bases agree with TRBD1. The V segment lost 5 bases and the J segment 4 bases; nucleotides outside the gene matches: 6. This CDR3 is built from 14 residues. CDR1 and CDR2 (germline): SGHTA, FQGTGA. CDR3 coding DNA: TGTGCCAGCAGCCCTAGACAGGGGAGCACTGAAGCTTTCTTT. Translation gives CASSPRQGSTEAFF.

This chain joins TRBV9 and TRBJ1-1; D possibly corresponds to TRBD1 (5 bases). Trimming removed 7 bases from V and 2 bases from J, with 18 bases in between. Germline-derived CDR1 and CDR2 are SGDLS and YYNGEE. The length of the CDR3 is 15 residues. CDR3 protein: CASSPGGTSNTEAFF. CDR3 bases: TGTGCCAGCTCTCCTGGGGGGACCTCAAACACTGAAGCTTTCTTT.

The genes are TRBV5-1 and TRBJ2-7, with D possibly matching TRBD2 (7 bases). This CDR3 contains 15 residues. Looked up from germline, CDR1 is SGHRS and CDR2 is YFSETQ. The ends were cut back, 0 bases at V and 3 bases at J, with 13 bases in the middle. The CDR3 nucleotides read TGCGCCAGCAGCTTGGGGTCGCGGGGGCTCTACGAGCAGTACTTC. It translates to CASSLGSRGLYEQYF. The full variable domain, its missing parts supplied by reference TRBV5-1 and TRBJ2-7, is KAGVTQTPRYLIKTRGQQVTLSCSPISGHRSVSWYQQTPGQGLQFLFEYFSETQRNKGNFPGRFSGRQFSNSRSEMNVSTLELGDSALYLCASSLGSRGLYEQYFGPGTRLTVT.

The V and J genes are TRBV9 and TRBJ1-4, with 8 bases lining up with TRBD1. The ends lost 1 base at V and 1 base at J; junction bases unmatched: 9. This CDR3 is 18 amino acids long. Germline V gene data show CDR1 as SGDLS and CDR2 as YYNGEE. The CDR3, as DNA: TGTGCCAGCAGCGTAAGTGGACAGGGACTCGTAACTAATGAAAAACTGTTTTTT. Translation gives CASSVSGQGLVTNEKLFF.

This chain links TRBV2 with TRBJ2-7; D might be TRBD1 (6 bases). CDR1 is SNHLY and CDR2 is FYNNEI in the germline V gene. CDR3 length equals 14 residues. With 4 bases removed from V and 3 bases from J, the gap between germline ends came to 13 bases. CDR3 DNA: TGTGCCAGCAGTGTCCAGGGGACAAACTACGAGCAGTACTTC. This gives the protein CASSVQGTNYEQYF.

CDR3 sequence (DNA): TGTGCCAGCAGCCCCCGGACTAGCGGAAACACAGATACGCAGTATTTT. Amino acids: CASSPRTSGNTDTQYF. V usage is TRBV7-6 and J usage is TRBJ2-3; 10 bases match TRBD2. Germline-derived CDR1 and CDR2 are SGHVS and FNYEAQ. V dropped 5 bases and J dropped 2; count of bases not matched to a gene: 7. This CDR3 has 16 amino acids.

The chain joins TRBV9 to TRBJ2-7, with 7 bases identical to TRBD1. Looked up from germline, CDR1 is SGDLS and CDR2 is YYNGEE. There are 15 residues in the CDR3. V gave up 0 bases and J gave up 1 base; unmatched junction bases: 4. CDR3 nucleotide sequence: TGTGCCAGCAGCGTAGGGCTGGGACAGTCCTACGAGCAGTACTTC. Translating gives CASSVGLGQSYEQYF.

V and J are TRBV27 and TRBJ2-3, with 7 bases aligning to TRBD1. Germline V lookup: CDR1 MNHEY, CDR2 SMNVEV (reference sequence). V shed 6 bases and J 8 bases; nucleotides not matched to a gene: 11. The CDR3 is 14 amino acids. CDR3 region: CASRTITGVATQYF. The CDR3 DNA sequence: TGTGCCAGCAGGACTATTACAGGGGTTGCTACGCAGTATTTT.

V is TRBV2 and J is TRBJ2-7; tentatively, D is TRBD2 (6 bases). Trimming cost V 3 bases and J 3 bases, with 18 bases left between them. The germline V gene has CDR1 SNHLY and CDR2 FYNNEI. The CDR3 is 16 residues long. CDR3 loop: CASSDGRGAYNYEQYF. The CDR3 region has the DNA TGTGCCAGCAGTGACGGGCGGGGAGCATATAACTACGAGCAGTACTTC. The full variable domain, with the rest looked up from reference TRBV2 and TRBJ2-7, is EPEVTQTPSHQVTQMGQEVILRCVPISNHLYFYWYRQILGQKVEFLVSFYNNEISEKSEIFDDQFSVERPDGSNFTLKIRSTKLEDSAMYFCASSDGRGAYNYEQYFGPGTRLTVT.